This T cell receptor (beta chain) originates from a study of blood T cell repertoires in COVID-19. On the study more broadly: Samples of COVID-19 (acute and convalescent) were obtained from the United States, Italy and Spain. Sample material is recorded as cDNA or gDNA derived from T cells, B-cell-depleted T cells, or PBMCs.

V lost 5 bases, J lost 10 bases, and 21 bases lay in between. The germline V gene has CDR1 SGHTA and CDR2 FQGNSA. This CDR3 has 16 residues. This clone was picked up one time. Authors' processing steps: Estimates of nucleated cell counts were drawn from the amplification of reference gene primers. The data were produced by immunoSEQ multiplex PCR, yet TCRdb's version contains in-frame clones alone and is incomplete. Clone size and V and J calls were adopted from that table, with D and trimming inferred from the DNA. The profile shows fewer than 120,000 clones, 70% to 90% of them singletons. The chain carries TRBV7-2 and TRBJ1-6; D may be TRBD1 (6 bases). Sequenced input: peripheral blood. The receptor was derived from a human donor in a cohort sampled during active COVID-19. Here the CDR3 DNA reads TGTGCCAGCAGCGCTTCTGGGGGGGGGCTTAGATCACCCCTCCACTTT. Amino acids: CASSASGGGLRSPLHF.